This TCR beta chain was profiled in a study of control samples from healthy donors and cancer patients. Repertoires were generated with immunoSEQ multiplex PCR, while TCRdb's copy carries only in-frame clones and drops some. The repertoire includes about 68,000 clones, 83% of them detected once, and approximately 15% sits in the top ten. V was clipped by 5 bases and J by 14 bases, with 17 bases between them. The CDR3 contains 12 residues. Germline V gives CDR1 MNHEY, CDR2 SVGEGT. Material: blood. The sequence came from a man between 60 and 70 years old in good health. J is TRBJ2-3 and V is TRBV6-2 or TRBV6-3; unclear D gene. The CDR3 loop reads CASSPGPSVRYF. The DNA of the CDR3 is TGTGCCAGCAGTCCCGGACCGTCGGTGCGGTATTTT.